This TCR beta chain originates from a study of T-cell memory formation after mild COVID-19. Study outcomes and limitations: CD4+ contracting clones were found mainly in CM and EM, and CD8+ ones in EMRA. Confirmation was lacking for SARS-CoV-2 specificity of second-wave clones that peaked on day 37.

TCRdb called the 5' RACE reads again in MiXCR, with one record for every CDR3 protein. The sample lists under 400,000 distinct CDR3 sequences, around 20% occurring once. The germline CDR1 and CDR2 sequences are DFQATT and SNEGSKA (reference sequence). CDR3 size: 14 residues. The ends were cut back, 5 bases at V and 5 bases at J, with 17 bases in the middle. This clonotype was detected many times. What it binds is unknown. The source material was PBMCs or a T cell subset sorted from them (not recorded which). V usage is TRBV20-1 and J usage is TRBJ2-3; tentative D call: TRBD2 (8 bases). The clonotype was recovered from an adult woman who had mild COVID-19 (a few samples of this study predate the infection). Cell type and time point are not known. DNA of the CDR3: TGCAGTGCTTTAGCGGGACAGCCCCTAGATACGCAGTATTTT. It translates to CSALAGQPLDTQYF.